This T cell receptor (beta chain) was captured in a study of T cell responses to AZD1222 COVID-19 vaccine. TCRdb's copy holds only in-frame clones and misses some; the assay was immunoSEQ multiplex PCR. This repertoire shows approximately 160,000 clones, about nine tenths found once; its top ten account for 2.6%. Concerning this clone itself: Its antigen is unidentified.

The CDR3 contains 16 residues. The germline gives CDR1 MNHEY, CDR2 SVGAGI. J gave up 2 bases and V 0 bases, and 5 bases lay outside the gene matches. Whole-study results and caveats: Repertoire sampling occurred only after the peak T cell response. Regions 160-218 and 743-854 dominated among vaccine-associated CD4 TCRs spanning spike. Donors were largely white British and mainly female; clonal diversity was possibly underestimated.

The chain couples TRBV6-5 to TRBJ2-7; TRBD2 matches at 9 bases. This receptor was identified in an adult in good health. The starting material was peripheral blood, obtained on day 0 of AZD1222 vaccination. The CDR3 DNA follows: TGTGCCAGCAGTTACTCGAGCGGGGGGTTCACCTACGAGCAGTACTTC. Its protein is CASSYSSGGFTYEQYF.